This T cell receptor beta chain was recovered during a study of shared clonotypes between healthy human individuals. Study details: Serving as donors were two women and three men, whose ages spanned 18 to 49.

Repertoires were generated with immunoSEQ multiplex PCR, while TCRdb's copy carries only in-frame clones and drops some. Seen here are about a million clones, 60% to 85% observed once, and the top ten hold 0.89%. Trimming took 5 bases from V and 0 from J, leaving 11 bases between them. CDR3 length: 15 residues. The V gene's germline CDR1 is SEHNR and CDR2 FQNEAQ (reference sequence). Material for sequencing was memory CD4+ T cells from PBMCs. Noted subset: CD45RA-negative fraction. The TCR originated in a man younger than 35 in good health. Some clones in this sample may be carry-over from other donors' samples. The J gene is TRBJ2-1, the V gene TRBV7-9; no clear D. This CDR3 is CASSPLGSSYNEQFF. As DNA, the CDR3 is TGTGCCAGCAGCCCATTGGGAAGCTCCTACAATGAGCAGTTCTTC.